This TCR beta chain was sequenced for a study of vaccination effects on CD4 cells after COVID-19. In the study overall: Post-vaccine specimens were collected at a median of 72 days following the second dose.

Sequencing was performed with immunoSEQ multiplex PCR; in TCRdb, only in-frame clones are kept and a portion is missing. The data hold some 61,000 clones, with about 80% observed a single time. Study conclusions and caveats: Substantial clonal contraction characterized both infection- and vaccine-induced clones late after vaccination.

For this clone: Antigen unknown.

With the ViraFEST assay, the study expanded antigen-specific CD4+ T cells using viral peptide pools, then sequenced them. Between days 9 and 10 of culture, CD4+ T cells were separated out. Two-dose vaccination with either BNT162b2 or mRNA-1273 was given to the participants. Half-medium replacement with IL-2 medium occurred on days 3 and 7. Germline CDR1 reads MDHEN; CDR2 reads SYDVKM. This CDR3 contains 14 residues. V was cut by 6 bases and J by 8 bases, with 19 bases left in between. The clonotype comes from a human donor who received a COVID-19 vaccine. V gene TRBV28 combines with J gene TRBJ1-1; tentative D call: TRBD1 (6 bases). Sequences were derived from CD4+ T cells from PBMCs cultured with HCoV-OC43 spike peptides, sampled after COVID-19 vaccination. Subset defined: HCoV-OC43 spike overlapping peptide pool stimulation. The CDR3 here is CASRPQGGTQEAFF. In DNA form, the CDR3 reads TGTGCCAGCAGGCCACAAGGCGGGACACAGGAAGCTTTCTTT. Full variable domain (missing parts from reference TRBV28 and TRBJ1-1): DVKVTQSSRYLVKRTGEKVFLECVQDMDHENMFWYRQDPGLGLRLIYFSYDVKMKEKGDIPEGYSVSREKKERFSLILESASTNQTSMYLCASRPQGGTQEAFFGQGTRLTVV.